This is a list of T cell receptor beta chains from one sample in a study of control samples from healthy donors and cancer patients. The method was immunoSEQ multiplex PCR; TCRdb's version includes in-frame clones alone and lacks a portion of them. Of 130,000 to 150,000 clones listed, just under 95% were seen once; the top ten hold around 11%. Sequencing was carried out using blood. These TCRs come from a man aged 30 to 45 in good health. Both conserved end residues are part of each CDR3. D genes are given only for firm matches. Size values are once, few and many counts, or a class for expanded clones, and some rows have none.

TRBD1	.	TRBV28	TRBJ1-2	TGTGCCAGCAGCCTCCGGGACAGGGTCGGAGCGCGCTATGGCTACACCTTC	CASSLRDRVGARYGYTF
.	once	TRBV7-2	TRBJ2-6	TGTGCCAGCAGACCCAGGGGCCTTGGGTTTGGGGCCAACGTCCTGACTTTC	CASRPRGLGFGANVLTF
.	.	TRBV23-1	TRBJ2-7	TGCGCCAGCAGTCAATCGGAGGGGATCAGGGACGAGCAGTACTTC	CASSQSEGIRDEQYF
TRBD1	.	TRBV19	TRBJ2-7	TGTGCCAGTAGCCCGGGACAGGGGCTTAACGAGCAGTACTTC	CASSPGQGLNEQYF
.	.	TRBV30	TRBJ1-2	TGTGCCTGGAGTGTACGGGGGGCGCTTGGCTACACCTTC	CAWSVRGALGYTF
.	.	TRBV27	TRBJ2-7	TGTGCCAGCAGTTTATCGAGTCTGGGGGGAGGAGAGCAGTACTTC	CASSLSSLGGGEQYF
.	.	TRBV28	TRBJ1-1	TGTGCCAGCAGTCTCAGACAGTCTCGCTTCACTGAAGCTTTCTTT	CASSLRQSRFTEAFF
.	.	TRBV10-3	TRBJ1-6	TGTGCCATCGGGAATTATAATTCACCCCTCCACTTT	CAIGNYNSPLHF
.	once	TRBV4-1	TRBJ2-7	TGCGCCAGCAGCCAAGCGGCCCAGAGCTTATACGAGCAGTACTTC	CASSQAAQSLYEQYF
TRBD2	once	TRBV11-2	TRBJ2-1	TGTGCCAGCAGCTTAGGCGGGAGTAATTCCGATGAGCAGTTCTTC	CASSLGGSNSDEQFF
.	.	TRBV6-5	TRBJ2-1	TGTGCCAGCAGTTACCCCCTGAGAAGTGGCCACAATGAGCAGTTCTTC	CASSYPLRSGHNEQFF
.	.	TRBV5-4	TRBJ2-3	TGTGCCAGCAGTTCCCTAGACTGGGCAGATACGCAGTATTTT	CASSSLDWADTQYF
.	.	TRBV30	TRBJ2-3	TGTGCCTCCCCCCTAGAGAGGGGGGAACCAGATACGCAGTATTTT	CASPLERGEPDTQYF
.	.	TRBV6-4	TRBJ1-1	TGTGCCAGCAGAGCGGGACTTTATGAAGCTTTCTTT	CASRAGLYEAFF
.	.	TRBV3-1/TRBV3-2	TRBJ1-1	TGTGCCAGCAGGCGAGTTGGTACAGGGATAGGCACTGAAGCTTTCTTT	CASRRVGTGIGTEAFF
.	.	TRBV7-8	TRBJ1-2	TGTGCCAGCAGCCTAATCGCTAGGGGTTCCTATGGCTACACCTTC	CASSLIARGSYGYTF
.	.	TRBV7-9	TRBJ2-4	TGTGCCAGTAGCTTAGGGGTATCGCTTGAAAACATTCAGTACTTC	CASSLGVSLENIQYF
.	.	TRBV27	TRBJ1-2	TGTGCCAGCAGTTCTAGCTCGGGGGATGGCTACACCTTC	CASSSSSGDGYTF
.	.	TRBV18	TRBJ2-7	TGTGCCAGCTCACTGATCCGGGACGGCGACAACGAGCAGTACTTC	CASSLIRDGDNEQYF
.	.	TRBV12-5	TRBJ2-7	TGTGCTAGTGGTTTCCTCTTCTACGAGCAGTACTTC	CASGFLFYEQYF
.	.	TRBV7-8	TRBJ1-5	TGTGCCAGCAGCTTGGGCAGGGCAAGCAATCAGCCCCAGCATTTT	CASSLGRASNQPQHF
.	.	TRBV11-2	TRBJ1-1	TGTGCCAGCAGGCCAGGACAGTTCCTGAACACTGAAGCTTTCTTT	CASRPGQFLNTEAFF
.	.	TRBV20-1	TRBJ2-7	TGCAGTGCTAGAGTAGGCTACGAGCAGTACTTC	CSARVGYEQYF
TRBD2	.	TRBV6-4	TRBJ2-1	TGTGCCAGCAGCCAGACTAGCGGGAGCCACAATGAGCAGTTCTTC	CASSQTSGSHNEQFF
TRBD1	.	TRBV3-1/TRBV3-2	TRBJ2-7	TGTGCCAGCAGCCGGGGACAGGGTTCCTACGAGCAGTACTTC	CASSRGQGSYEQYF
TRBD2	.	TRBV9	TRBJ2-1	TGTGCCAGCAGCGTAGGCACAGCGGGGTACAATGAGCAGTTCTTC	CASSVGTAGYNEQFF
TRBD1	.	TRBV28	TRBJ1-2	TGTGCCAGCAGTTTATACAGGGGACAGTTCACTTATGGCTACACCTTC	CASSLYRGQFTYGYTF
.	.	TRBV18	TRBJ2-1	TGTGCCAGCTCACCACAGGGTAGTGAGCAGTTCTTC	CASSPQGSEQFF
TRBD1	.	TRBV28	TRBJ1-5	TGTGCCAGCAGTCCCGGGACAGGGAATAGCAATCAGCCCCAGCATTTT	CASSPGTGNSNQPQHF
.	.	TRBV28	TRBJ1-5	TGTGCCAGCGCCCCTGGTGACCAGCCCCAGCATTTT	CASAPGDQPQHF
TRBD2	.	TRBV3-1/TRBV3-2	TRBJ2-1	TGTGCCAGCAGCCAAGGTGGGAGGGGTTGGAATGAGCAGTTCTTC	CASSQGGRGWNEQFF
.	.	TRBV7-6	TRBJ2-7	TGTGCCAGCAGCTTAGTCTCGACGGCTACGAGGGAGCAGTACTTC	CASSLVSTATREQYF
.	.	TRBV28	TRBJ1-5	TGTGCCAGCAGTTTAGGTCATAAAACTGGGGGCGGCAATCAGCCCCAGCATTTT	CASSLGHKTGGGNQPQHF
.	.	TRBV6-2/TRBV6-3	TRBJ1-1	TGTGCCAGCAGTTTGAAGATGAACACTGAAGCTTTCTTT	CASSLKMNTEAFF
TRBD1	.	TRBV4-1	TRBJ1-6	TGCGCCAGCAGCCAAGCGACAGGGCAGGGTTATAATTCACCCCTCCACTTT	CASSQATGQGYNSPLHF
.	.	TRBV7-3	TRBJ2-2	TGTGCCAGCAGCTTAATGGCGGGGAGATTCACCGGGGAGCTGTTTTTT	CASSLMAGRFTGELFF
TRBD2	.	TRBV3-1/TRBV3-2	TRBJ2-5	TGTGCCAGCAGCCAAGGGGAGGTGCGCGCGGGGGGGACCCAGTACTTC	CASSQGEVRAGGTQYF
.	.	TRBV9	TRBJ1-3	TGTGCCAGCAGCGTAGATGGGTCGGGAAACACCATATATTTT	CASSVDGSGNTIYF
.	.	TRBV28	TRBJ2-5	TGTGCCAGCAGTTTCTATAGCGGCCAAGAGACCCAGTACTTC	CASSFYSGQETQYF
.	.	TRBV27	TRBJ1-2	TGTGCCAGCAGGCCCCCGGGACACCACTATGGCTACACCTTC	CASRPPGHHYGYTF
.	.	TRBV27	TRBJ2-1	TGTGCCAGCACTTTTGGTGGGCAGGGAGGTGAGCAGTTCTTC	CASTFGGQGGEQFF
TRBD2	.	TRBV11-2	TRBJ2-1	TGTGCCAGCAGCTTGGGACTAGCGGGAGGGTTGAATGAGCAGTTCTTC	CASSLGLAGGLNEQFF
TRBD2	.	TRBV6-5	TRBJ2-7	TGTGCCAGCAGTTTTGAGGGGACTAGGGGCTCCTACGAGCAGTACTTC	CASSFEGTRGSYEQYF
.	.	TRBV11-2	TRBJ2-5	TGTGCCAGCAGCTTCGTGGGAAGCCCCACCTTTAAGGTGGCCCAGTACTTC	CASSFVGSPTFKVAQYF
TRBD2	.	TRBV27	TRBJ2-3	TGTGCCAGCAGTCCAACTTTGGTGGGAGGGGTAGATACGCAGTATTTT	CASSPTLVGGVDTQYF
.	.	TRBV28	TRBJ1-2	TGTGCCAGCAGTTTCCGGGACCGATCTAACTATGGCTACACCTTC	CASSFRDRSNYGYTF